Presented here are 7 T cell receptor beta chains from one specimen sequenced in a study of T cells in women clearing cervical HPV infection. TCRdb's table, derived via immunoSEQ multiplex PCR, lists solely in-frame clones and lacks some. This specimen shows some 40,000 clones; the ten leading clones hold approximately 1.3%. Sequenced material: blood buffy coat. These receptors were taken from a woman between 18 and 75 years old with a cervical HPV16 infection that either progressed to CIN3+ or cleared (not recorded which).

A word on this clone: The read ends 3 residues shy of where the CDR3 ends; the end is completed using the germline J gene. This chain connects TRBV6-2 or TRBV6-3 to TRBJ2-3; tentatively, D is TRBD2 (5 bases). V lost 6 bases to trimming and J lost 5 bases, with 12 bases between them. CDR1 and CDR2 (germline): MNHEY, SVGEGT. The CDR3 runs 13 residues. The CDR3 DNA, read in part, is TGTGCCAGCAGGGAAACTAGTTTAGATACG. Translating it yields CASRETSLDT. The whole CDR3 protein is CASRETSLDTQYF.

Worth noting for this clone: The read falls 3 residues short of the CDR3 end, and the missing part is taken from the germline J gene. The gene calls are TRBV7-9 and TRBJ1-2; D not resolved. The CDR3 extends over 12 amino acids. Germline V gives CDR1 SEHNR, CDR2 FQNEAQ (reference sequence). The part of the CDR3 DNA that was read is TGTGCCAGCAGCCGACTAGCAGATACC. Residues: CASSRLADT. The CDR3 reads in full as CASSRLADTYTF.

About this clone: The CDR3 end lies 3 residues beyond the end of the read and is filled in from the germline J gene. The J gene is TRBJ1-2, the V gene TRBV5-1; D is possibly TRBD1 (5 bases). This CDR3 spans 15 amino acids. V lost 0 bases, J lost 4 bases, and 13 bases lay in between. Looked up from germline, CDR1 is SGHRS and CDR2 is YFSETQ. The sequenced part of the CDR3 DNA is TGCGCCAGCAGCTTGGTGGGGGGAGATCGCTATGGC. Translation gives CASSLVGGDRYG. The whole CDR3 is CASSLVGGDRYGYTF.

A word on this clone: The CDR3 goes on 3 residues after the read ends, and that part is filled in from the germline J gene. The chain is built from TRBV5-8 and TRBJ2-3, with 9 bases that match TRBD1. The germline gives CDR1 SGHTS, CDR2 YDEGEE. CDR3 length: 15 residues. The J segment lost 0 bases and the V segment lost 2 bases, leaving 1 base of the junction unmatched. CDR3 DNA (partial): TGTGCCAGCAGCTTACAGGGGGCAAGCACAGATACG. It encodes CASSLQGASTDT. The full CDR3 reads CASSLQGASTDTQYF.

As for this clone: The CDR3 end is not reached by the read, which stops 3 residues before it; the germline J gene fills it in. This chain uses TRBV7-9 with TRBJ1-2; D is unclear. The germline V gene encodes CDR1 SEHNR and CDR2 FQNEAQ (reference sequence). The CDR3 contains 14 residues. V was pared by 4 bases and J by 4 bases, with 13 bases between. The part of the CDR3 DNA that was read is TGTGCCAGCAGCTCCACTCGGGGTGGCTATGGC. Amino acid sequence: CASSSTRGGYG. The full-length CDR3 reads as CASSSTRGGYGYTF.

A note on this clone: The read is 3 residues too short to cover the CDR3 end, so that end is filled in from the germline J gene. This sequence joins TRBV19 and TRBJ1-3; D remains unclear. CDR1 is LNHDA, CDR2 SQIVND, per germline (reference sequence). Trimming stripped 6 bases from V and 0 bases from J, with 9 bases between. This CDR3 comprises 14 residues. CDR3 bases read: TGTGCCAGTAGCAGGTTGAGCTCTGGAAACACC. As protein: CASSRLSSGNT. The whole CDR3 sequence reads CASSRLSSGNTIYF.

The sequenced CDR3 bases are TGTGCCAGCAGCTTTTCTTCGGAAGAGACC. Translated, it gives CASSFSSEET. The entire CDR3 reads CASSFSSEETQYF. The V and J genes are TRBV5-4 and TRBJ2-5; D remains unclear. The read ends 3 residues before the CDR3 terminus; that terminus is restored from the germline J gene. V was shortened by 2 bases and J by 3 bases, with 8 bases between the two germline ends. CDR3 length: 13 amino acids. Per germline, CDR1 SGHNT and CDR2 YYREEE (reference sequence). Full variable domain (remainder filled in from reference TRBV5-4 and TRBJ2-5): ETGVTQSPTHLIKTRGQQVTLRCSSQSGHNTVSWYQQALGQGPQFIFQYYREEENGRGNFPPRFSGLQFPNYSSELNVNALELDDSALYLCASSFSSEETQYFGPGTRLLVL.